This entry is about one T cell receptor beta chain. Germline V gene data show CDR1 as MNHEY and CDR2 as SMNVEV (reference sequence). This CDR3 is 16 amino acids long. The V segment lost 2 bases and the J segment 3 bases; nucleotides outside the gene matches: 3. Sequencing of TCR beta was carried out in blood CD8+ and CD4+ T cells. This sample is drawn from a study of CD8 T cells in Susac syndrome. A quantity of about 0.5 to 1 ug RNA underwent reverse transcription using random hexamers. Each CDR3 protein gets one entry after TCRdb re-called the immunoSEQ multiplex PCR reads with MiXCR. The sample carries around 59,000 distinct CDR3 sequences, more than 80% recorded once.

This chain links TRBV27 with TRBJ2-2; 10 bases fit TRBD2. The receptor was isolated from a human donor in good health. The sample comprised CD8+ T cells from PBMCs. The CDR3 nucleotides are TGTGCCAGCAGTTTAATCGGACTAGCGGACACCGGGGAGCTGTTTTTT. Amino acid sequence: CASSLIGLADTGELFF.